This T cell receptor (beta chain) was identified in a study of cytomegalovirus exposure and HLA in healthy donors. Trimming stripped 0 bases from V and 7 bases from J, with 16 bases between. Germline loops: CDR1 SGHRS, CDR2 YFSETQ. The CDR3 has 15 amino acids. Some clones are missing from TCRdb's copy, which holds only in-frame ones; the method was immunoSEQ multiplex PCR. Among about 200,000 clones listed, roughly three quarters were seen once. A 120-subject validation cohort, separate from the approximately 670-subject first cohort, supplied the donors. This TCR was recovered from a woman in her thirties in good health and CMV-seronegative. The chain joins TRBV5-1 to TRBJ1-2, with D possibly TRBD1 on 6 matching bases. Sequenced material: PBMCs. The CDR3 here is CASSLADGQQGGYTF. The DNA for the CDR3 is TGCGCCAGCAGCTTGGCCGACGGACAGCAGGGTGGCTACACCTTC.